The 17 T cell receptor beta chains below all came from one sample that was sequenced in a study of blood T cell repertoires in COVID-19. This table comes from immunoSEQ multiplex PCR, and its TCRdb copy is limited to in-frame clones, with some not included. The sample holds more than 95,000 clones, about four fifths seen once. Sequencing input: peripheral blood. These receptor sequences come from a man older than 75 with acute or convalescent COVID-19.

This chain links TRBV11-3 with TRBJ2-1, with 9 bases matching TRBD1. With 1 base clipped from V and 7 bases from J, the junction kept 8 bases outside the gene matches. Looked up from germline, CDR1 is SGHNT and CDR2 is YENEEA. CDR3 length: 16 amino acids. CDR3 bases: TGTGCCAGCAGCTTAGTGTTGGGGACAGGGAGGAATGAGCAGTTCTTC. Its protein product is CASSLVLGTGRNEQFF.

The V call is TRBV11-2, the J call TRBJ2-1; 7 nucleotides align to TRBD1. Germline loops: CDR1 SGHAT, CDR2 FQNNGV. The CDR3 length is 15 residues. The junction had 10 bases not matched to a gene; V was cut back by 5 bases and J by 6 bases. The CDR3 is CASSLSRDSLNEQFF. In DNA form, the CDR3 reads TGTGCCAGCAGCCTCTCCCGGGACAGTCTCAATGAGCAGTTCTTC.

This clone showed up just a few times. This CDR3 is CASMGQPNTEAFF. The CDR3 bases are TGTGCCAGCATGGGACAGCCGAACACTGAAGCTTTCTTT. The chain joins TRBV2 to TRBJ1-1; TRBD1 matches at 7 bases. Germline V lookup: CDR1 SNHLY, CDR2 FYNNEI. The CDR3 loop spans 13 amino acids. J gave up 1 base and V 7 bases, and 3 bases lay outside the gene matches.

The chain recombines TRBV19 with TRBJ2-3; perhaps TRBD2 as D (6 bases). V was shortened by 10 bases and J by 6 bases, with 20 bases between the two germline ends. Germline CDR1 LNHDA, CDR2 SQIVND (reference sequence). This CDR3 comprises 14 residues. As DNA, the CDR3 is TGTGCCACCACGACGGGACTGACGGCTGATACGCAGTATTTT. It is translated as CATTTGLTADTQYF.

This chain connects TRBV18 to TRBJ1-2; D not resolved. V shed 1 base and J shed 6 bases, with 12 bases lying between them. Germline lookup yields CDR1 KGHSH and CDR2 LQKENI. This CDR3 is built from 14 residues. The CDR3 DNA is TGTGCCAGCTCACCACAAGCGACTGGAGATGGCTACACCTTC. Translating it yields CASSPQATGDGYTF.

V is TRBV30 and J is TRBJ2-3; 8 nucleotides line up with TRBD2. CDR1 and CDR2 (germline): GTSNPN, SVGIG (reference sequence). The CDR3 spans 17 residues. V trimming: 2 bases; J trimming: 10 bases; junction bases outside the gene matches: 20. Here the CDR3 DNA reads TGTGCCTGGAGTCCAAAAGGGCTCGGGAGGGGGAAGGCTCCGCAGTATTTT. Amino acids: CAWSPKGLGRGKAPQYF.

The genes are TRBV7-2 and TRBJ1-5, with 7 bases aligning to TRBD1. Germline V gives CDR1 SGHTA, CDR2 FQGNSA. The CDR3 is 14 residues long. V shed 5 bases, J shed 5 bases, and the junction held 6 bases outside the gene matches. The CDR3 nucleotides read TGTGCCAGCAGCCTAGGGGGCGCGGATCAGCCCCAGCATTTT. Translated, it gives CASSLGGADQPQHF.

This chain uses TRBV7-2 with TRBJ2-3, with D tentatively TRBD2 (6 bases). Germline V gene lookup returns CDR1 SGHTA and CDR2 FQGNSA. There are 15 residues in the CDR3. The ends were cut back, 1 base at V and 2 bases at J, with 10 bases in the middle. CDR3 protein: CASSLVGLYTDTQYF. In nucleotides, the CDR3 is TGTGCCAGCAGCTTAGTGGGACTGTACACAGATACGCAGTATTTT. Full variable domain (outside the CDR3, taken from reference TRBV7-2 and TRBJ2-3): GAGVSQSPSNKVTEKGKDVELRCDPISGHTALYWYRQSLGQGLEFLIYFQGNSAPDKSGLPSDRFSAERTGGSVSTLTIQRTQQEDSAVYLCASSLVGLYTDTQYFGPGTRLTVL.

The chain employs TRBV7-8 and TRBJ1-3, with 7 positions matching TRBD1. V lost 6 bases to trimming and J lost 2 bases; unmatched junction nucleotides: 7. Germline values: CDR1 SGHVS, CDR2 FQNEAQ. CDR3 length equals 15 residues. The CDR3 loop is CASSSSGTAGNTIYF. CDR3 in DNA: TGTGCCAGCAGTTCCTCCGGGACAGCTGGAAACACCATATATTTT.

In DNA form, the CDR3 reads TGTGCCACCAGTGCCGCCGCGGGCTTCAATCAGCCCCAGCATTTT. This encodes CATSAAAGFNQPQHF. This chain joins TRBV24-1 and TRBJ1-5; no definite D call. The CDR3 is 15 amino acids. V dropped 5 bases and J dropped 3 bases, with 13 bases sitting between them. Germline V gene lookup returns CDR1 KGHDR and CDR2 SFDVKD.

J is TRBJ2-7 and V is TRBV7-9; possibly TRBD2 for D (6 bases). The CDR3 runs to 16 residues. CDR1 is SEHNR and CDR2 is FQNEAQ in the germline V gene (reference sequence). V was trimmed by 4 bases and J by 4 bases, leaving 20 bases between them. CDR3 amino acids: CASSSGTAGMRYEQYF. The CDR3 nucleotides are TGTGCCAGCAGCTCCGGAACGGCGGGAATGCGGTACGAGCAGTACTTC.

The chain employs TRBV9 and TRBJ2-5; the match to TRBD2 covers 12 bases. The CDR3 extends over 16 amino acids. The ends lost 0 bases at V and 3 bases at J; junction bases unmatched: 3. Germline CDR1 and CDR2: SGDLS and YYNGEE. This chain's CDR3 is CASSVGTSGGKETQYF. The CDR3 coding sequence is TGTGCCAGCAGCGTAGGTACTAGCGGGGGGAAAGAGACCCAGTACTTC.

This CDR3 is CASSLGQGNYGYTF. For the CDR3, the DNA is TGCGCCAGCAGCTTGGGACAGGGGAACTATGGCTACACCTTC. The rearrangement uses TRBV5-1 and TRBJ1-2; 8 bases map to TRBD1. With V trimmed by 0 bases and J by 2 bases, 0 bases remained unmatched. The CDR3 consists of 14 residues. CDR1 SGHRS and CDR2 YFSETQ come from the germline V gene.

For the CDR3, the DNA is TGCGCCAGCAGCCAAGGTAGTGCGAACACTGAAGCTTTCTTT. This sequence encodes CASSQGSANTEAFF. V and J are TRBV4-3 and TRBJ1-1; D is unresolved. Germline V gene sequence: CDR1 LGHNA, CDR2 YSLEER. The V end lost 1 base, the J end lost 1 base, and 7 bases lay between the germline ends. CDR3 length: 14 amino acids.

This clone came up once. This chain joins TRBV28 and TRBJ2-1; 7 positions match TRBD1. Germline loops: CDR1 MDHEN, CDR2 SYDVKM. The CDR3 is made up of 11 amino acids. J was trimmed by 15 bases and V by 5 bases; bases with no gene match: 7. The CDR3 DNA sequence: TGTGCCAGCAGTAACAGACAGGGCTGGTTCTTC. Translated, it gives CASSNRQGWFF.

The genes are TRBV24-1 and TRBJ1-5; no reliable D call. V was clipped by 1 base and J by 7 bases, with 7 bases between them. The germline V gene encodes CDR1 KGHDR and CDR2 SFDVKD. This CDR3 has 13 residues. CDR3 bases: TGTGCCACCAGTGATTTACCGGGGCAGCCCCAGCATTTT. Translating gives CATSDLPGQPQHF.

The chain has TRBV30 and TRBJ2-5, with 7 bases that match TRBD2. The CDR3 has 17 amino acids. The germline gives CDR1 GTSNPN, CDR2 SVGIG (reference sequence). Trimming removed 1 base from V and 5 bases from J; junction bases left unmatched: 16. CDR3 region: CAWSEKSKTSPQETQYF. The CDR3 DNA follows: TGTGCCTGGAGTGAAAAATCGAAGACTAGCCCCCAGGAGACCCAGTACTTC. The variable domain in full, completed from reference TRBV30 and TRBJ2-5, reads SQTIHQWPATLVQPVGSPLSLECTVEGTSNPNLYWYRQAAGRGLQLLFYSVGIGQISSEVPQNLSASRPQDRQFILSSKKLLLSDSGFYLCAWSEKSKTSPQETQYFGPGTRLLVL.